This T cell receptor beta chain was observed in a study of T cells in localized non-small cell lung cancer. The CDR3 runs to 14 residues. Deletions cut 3 bases from V and 3 bases from J, with 12 bases between. Germline CDR1 is MDHEN and CDR2 is SYDVKM. The method was immunoSEQ multiplex PCR; TCRdb's version includes in-frame clones alone and lacks a portion of them. The sample consists of around 5,600 clones, roughly 25% of them appearing once. This TCR was sampled from a female donor of 60 years or more with stage I lung adenocarcinoma. The chain joins TRBV28 to TRBJ2-7; the D gene is possibly TRBD2 (7 bases). The starting material was lung tumor tissue, obtained before any cancer treatment. The CDR3 reads CASSFTGGGYEQYF. The CDR3 coding sequence is TGTGCCAGCAGTTTTACGGGGGGCGGCTACGAGCAGTACTTC.